These T cell receptor beta chains were read from a single sample in a study of T cell repertoires in cytomegalovirus infection. These receptors' antigens are unknown. Via MiXCR, TCRdb re-called the reads, giving one row per CDR3 protein. Of 700,000 to 850,000 distinct CDR3 sequences detected, about 33% appear once; the ten largest clones hold 9.5% to 15%. Sequencing was performed on cultured CD8+ T cells from PBMCs, taken from culture after CMV antigen stimulation. The receptors come from a human donor in good health (CMV status not recorded). Some clones in this sample may be carry-over from other donors' samples. Both conserved end residues are part of each CDR3. Each record gives: J gene, clone size, V gene, D gene, CDR3 DNA, CDR3 protein. D genes are given only for firm matches. The size field is filled for only some rows; it gives once, few, many or a size class.

j_call: TRBJ2-5
clone_size: many
v_call: TRBV12-3/TRBV12-4
d_call: NA
cdr3_nt: TGTGCCACCCGGACCGGGGAGTTACGGGAAGAGACCCAGTACTTC
cdr3_aa: CATRTGELREETQYF

j_call: TRBJ2-1
clone_size: NA
v_call: TRBV5-6
d_call: NA
cdr3_nt: TGTGCCAGCAGCGCGGCCGGTTACAATGAGCAGTTCTTC
cdr3_aa: CASSAAGYNEQFF

j_call: TRBJ2-1
clone_size: NA
v_call: TRBV28
d_call: TRBD1
cdr3_nt: TGTGCCAGCAGTCCTCCTGGACAGGACAATGAGCAGTTCTTC
cdr3_aa: CASSPPGQDNEQFF

j_call: TRBJ2-6
clone_size: NA
v_call: TRBV7-9
d_call: TRBD2
cdr3_nt: TGTGCCAGCAGCTTAGTTGCCCTAGCGGTCTCTGGGGCCAACGTCCTGACTTTC
cdr3_aa: CASSLVALAVSGANVLTF

j_call: TRBJ2-1
clone_size: few
v_call: TRBV19
d_call: NA
cdr3_nt: TGTGCCAGTACCCTCGGGAGTACCCCCACCTACAATGAGCAGTTCTTC
cdr3_aa: CASTLGSTPTYNEQFF

j_call: TRBJ1-1
clone_size: few
v_call: TRBV4-1
d_call: NA
cdr3_nt: TGCGCCAGCAGCCAAGCCTCCCTGTGGGGGGGAACTGAAGCTTTCTTT
cdr3_aa: CASSQASLWGGTEAFF

j_call: TRBJ2-5
clone_size: few
v_call: TRBV15
d_call: TRBD1
cdr3_nt: TGTGCCACCAGCAGAGACGGGACAGAAGAGACCCAGTACTTC
cdr3_aa: CATSRDGTEETQYF

j_call: TRBJ2-1
clone_size: few
v_call: TRBV4-1
d_call: NA
cdr3_nt: TGCGCCAGCAGCCTTACAGCGGGACAATCCACTGAGCAGTTCTTC
cdr3_aa: CASSLTAGQSTEQFF

j_call: TRBJ1-1
clone_size: NA
v_call: TRBV4-3
d_call: NA
cdr3_nt: TGCGCCAGCAGCCAAGAATGGGGGGACACTGAAGCTTTCTTT
cdr3_aa: CASSQEWGDTEAFF

j_call: TRBJ2-2
clone_size: many
v_call: TRBV19
d_call: NA
cdr3_nt: TGTGCCAGTAGTATAGAAACAGGCGTGAACACCGGGGAGCTGTTTTTT
cdr3_aa: CASSIETGVNTGELFF

j_call: TRBJ1-5
clone_size: NA
v_call: TRBV6-1
d_call: NA
cdr3_nt: TGTGCCAGCAGTGAATGGTGGGTTAATAGCAATCAGCCCCAGCATTTT
cdr3_aa: CASSEWWVNSNQPQHF

j_call: TRBJ2-1
clone_size: NA
v_call: TRBV24-1
d_call: TRBD1
cdr3_nt: TGTGCCACCAGTGATCCCACGACAGGGCCCAGCGGTAATGAGCAGTTCTTC
cdr3_aa: CATSDPTTGPSGNEQFF

j_call: TRBJ1-2
clone_size: few
v_call: TRBV6-2/TRBV6-3
d_call: NA
cdr3_nt: TGTGCCAGCAGTTACCTAACTGGACAGCGCGTAGGCTACACCTTC
cdr3_aa: CASSYLTGQRVGYTF

j_call: TRBJ2-4
clone_size: many
v_call: TRBV15
d_call: TRBD2
cdr3_nt: TGTGCCACCAGCAGAGATCCCAAGCGGGGGGGAGGTAACATTCAGTACTTC
cdr3_aa: CATSRDPKRGGGNIQYF

j_call: TRBJ1-1
clone_size: NA
v_call: TRBV27
d_call: NA
cdr3_nt: TGTGCCAGCAGTTTATTGGCTGGGACCCTCACTGAAGCTTTCTTT
cdr3_aa: CASSLLAGTLTEAFF

j_call: TRBJ2-3
clone_size: NA
v_call: TRBV4-3
d_call: NA
cdr3_nt: TGCGCCAGCAGCACGCGGGACGGACGCATGGATACGCAGTATTTT
cdr3_aa: CASSTRDGRMDTQYF

j_call: TRBJ1-4
clone_size: few
v_call: TRBV28
d_call: NA
cdr3_nt: TGTGCCAGCATTTCGCCCACAGGTTATAATGAAAAACTGTTTTTT
cdr3_aa: CASISPTGYNEKLFF

j_call: TRBJ1-3
clone_size: many
v_call: TRBV11-2
d_call: NA
cdr3_nt: TGTGCCAGCAGCTTAGCTGGAAACACCATATATTTT
cdr3_aa: CASSLAGNTIYF

j_call: TRBJ1-1
clone_size: many
v_call: TRBV7-2
d_call: NA
cdr3_nt: TGTGCCAGCAGCTCACGGGGGCGCAAAGCTTTCTTT
cdr3_aa: CASSSRGRKAFF

j_call: TRBJ2-7
clone_size: NA
v_call: TRBV7-9
d_call: TRBD1
cdr3_nt: TGTGCCAGCAGTCACGGACAGGGGTGGGCCTACGAGCAGTACTTC
cdr3_aa: CASSHGQGWAYEQYF

j_call: TRBJ2-3
clone_size: NA
v_call: TRBV7-6
d_call: TRBD1
cdr3_nt: TGTGTCAGCAGCGGAGCCGGGACAGAGACAGATACGCAGTATTTT
cdr3_aa: CVSSGAGTETDTQYF

j_call: TRBJ2-3
clone_size: few
v_call: TRBV7-9
d_call: NA
cdr3_nt: TGTGCCAGCGCCGGGGGAACAGATACGCAGTATTTT
cdr3_aa: CASAGGTDTQYF

j_call: TRBJ2-3
clone_size: NA
v_call: TRBV5-1
d_call: NA
cdr3_nt: TGCGCCAGCAGCTTGGCCGGGCGGAGAGAAAAGCAGTATTTT
cdr3_aa: CASSLAGRREKQYF

j_call: TRBJ2-5
clone_size: many
v_call: TRBV6-1
d_call: TRBD1
cdr3_nt: TGTGCCAGCAGTCCGTCGACAGGGATCCAAGAGACCCAGTACTTC
cdr3_aa: CASSPSTGIQETQYF

j_call: TRBJ2-1
clone_size: many
v_call: TRBV7-2
d_call: TRBD2
cdr3_nt: TGTGCCAGCAGCACCATAGCGGGGGCCTACAATGAGCAGTTCTTC
cdr3_aa: CASSTIAGAYNEQFF

j_call: TRBJ2-5
clone_size: few
v_call: TRBV2
d_call: NA
cdr3_nt: TGTGCCAGCAGTGATGGTCAGGGAAGTTGGGAGACCCAGTACTTC
cdr3_aa: CASSDGQGSWETQYF

j_call: TRBJ1-2
clone_size: large
v_call: TRBV7-9
d_call: NA
cdr3_nt: TGTGCCAGCAGCACCGCAGGACAGCGCTTAGACTATGGCTACACCTTC
cdr3_aa: CASSTAGQRLDYGYTF

j_call: TRBJ2-5
clone_size: NA
v_call: TRBV7-2
d_call: NA
cdr3_nt: TGTGCCAGCAGCTTAGGTGGGGGGGCTAATCAAGAGACCCAGTACTTC
cdr3_aa: CASSLGGGANQETQYF

j_call: TRBJ1-6
clone_size: NA
v_call: TRBV2
d_call: TRBD1
cdr3_nt: TGTGCCAGGGGTACAGGGGACTTAAGCTCCTATAATTCACCCCTCCACTTT
cdr3_aa: CARGTGDLSSYNSPLHF

j_call: TRBJ1-1
clone_size: NA
v_call: TRBV7-6
d_call: NA
cdr3_nt: TGTGCCAGCAGCCGTCGGACAGAGAACACTGAAGCTTTCTTT
cdr3_aa: CASSRRTENTEAFF

j_call: TRBJ1-3
clone_size: once
v_call: TRBV6-6
d_call: NA
cdr3_nt: TGTGCCAGCAGTTACTTTCGGGCCTTCTCTGGAAACACCATATATTTT
cdr3_aa: CASSYFRAFSGNTIYF

j_call: TRBJ1-2
clone_size: NA
v_call: TRBV5-6
d_call: NA
cdr3_nt: TGTGCCAGCAGCTTGGGTTATGACTACACCTTC
cdr3_aa: CASSLGYDYTF

j_call: TRBJ2-3
clone_size: NA
v_call: TRBV27
d_call: NA
cdr3_nt: TGTGCCAGCCCGGCCTGCAGGGTAGTGACAGATACGCAGTATTTT
cdr3_aa: CASPACRVVTDTQYF

j_call: TRBJ2-7
clone_size: NA
v_call: TRBV19
d_call: NA
cdr3_nt: TGTGCCAGTAGTATAGATTCCGGGACACACTACGAGCAGTACTTC
cdr3_aa: CASSIDSGTHYEQYF

j_call: TRBJ2-7
clone_size: many
v_call: TRBV7-6
d_call: NA
cdr3_nt: TGTGCCAGCAGCTTAGCGCGCGACGGATTCTACGAGCAGTACTTC
cdr3_aa: CASSLARDGFYEQYF

j_call: TRBJ2-1
clone_size: many
v_call: TRBV6-1
d_call: NA
cdr3_nt: TGTGCCAGCAGTGAAGATCCGGGCTCCTACAATGAGCAGTTCTTC
cdr3_aa: CASSEDPGSYNEQFF

j_call: TRBJ1-1
clone_size: few
v_call: TRBV12-3/TRBV12-4
d_call: NA
cdr3_nt: TGTGCCAGCAGTCCCTTTTGGGAGGGGGACTCCACTGAAGCTTTCTTT
cdr3_aa: CASSPFWEGDSTEAFF

j_call: TRBJ2-4
clone_size: NA
v_call: TRBV27
d_call: TRBD2
cdr3_nt: TGTGCCAGCAGTTCCCCGGTTTTGCGGGGGGAAAACATTCAGTACTTC
cdr3_aa: CASSSPVLRGENIQYF

j_call: TRBJ1-1
clone_size: NA
v_call: TRBV28
d_call: NA
cdr3_nt: TGTGCCAGCAGTTTGGCGCCCTCGGGCACTGAAGCTTTCTTT
cdr3_aa: CASSLAPSGTEAFF

j_call: TRBJ1-4
clone_size: few
v_call: TRBV27
d_call: NA
cdr3_nt: TGTGCCAGCAGTTTACGGGGGGTAGGAAGAAGAACTAATGAAAAACTGTTTTTT
cdr3_aa: CASSLRGVGRRTNEKLFF

j_call: TRBJ1-6
clone_size: NA
v_call: TRBV5-4
d_call: NA
cdr3_nt: TGTGCCAGCACCTCCTATGGGGGGAATTCACCCCTCCACTTT
cdr3_aa: CASTSYGGNSPLHF

j_call: TRBJ2-1
clone_size: few
v_call: TRBV6-8
d_call: NA
cdr3_nt: TGTGCCAGCAGCTCCGGACATCCTATTCTGCAGTTCTTC
cdr3_aa: CASSSGHPILQFF

j_call: TRBJ2-6
clone_size: NA
v_call: TRBV24-1
d_call: TRBD2
cdr3_nt: TGTGCCGTCCAGCGGGGGGGCCTTTCCGGGGCCAACGTCCTGACTTTC
cdr3_aa: CAVQRGGLSGANVLTF

j_call: TRBJ2-2
clone_size: many
v_call: TRBV7-6
d_call: TRBD1
cdr3_nt: TGTGCCAGCAGGGGGGACAGGGGGGGAACAACGAACACCGGGGAGCTGTTTTTT
cdr3_aa: CASRGDRGGTTNTGELFF

j_call: TRBJ2-1
clone_size: many
v_call: TRBV7-6
d_call: NA
cdr3_nt: TGTGCCAGCAGCCCGCTCCCAAGCGGGAATGAGCAGTTCTTC
cdr3_aa: CASSPLPSGNEQFF

j_call: TRBJ1-5
clone_size: NA
v_call: TRBV25-1
d_call: NA
cdr3_nt: TGTGCCAGCAAGGGGGATGGCAATCAGCCCCAGCATTTT
cdr3_aa: CASKGDGNQPQHF

j_call: TRBJ1-6
clone_size: many
v_call: TRBV7-9
d_call: NA
cdr3_nt: TGTGCCAGCAGCAAGGCAGGGGTGACACCCCTCCACTTT
cdr3_aa: CASSKAGVTPLHF

j_call: TRBJ2-1
clone_size: NA
v_call: TRBV19
d_call: NA
cdr3_nt: TGTGCCAGTAGTATCGGCGCCGACAATGAGCAGTTCTTC
cdr3_aa: CASSIGADNEQFF

j_call: TRBJ1-2
clone_size: NA
v_call: TRBV27
d_call: TRBD1
cdr3_nt: TGTGCCAGCAGTTTCTACTCCTACCCGACAGGGGACTATGGCTACACCTTC
cdr3_aa: CASSFYSYPTGDYGYTF

j_call: TRBJ1-1
clone_size: NA
v_call: TRBV6-1
d_call: NA
cdr3_nt: TGTGCCAACAGCCCGACGAGCAGGAACACTGAAGCTTTCTTT
cdr3_aa: CANSPTSRNTEAFF

j_call: TRBJ2-3
clone_size: NA
v_call: TRBV6-1
d_call: NA
cdr3_nt: TGTGCCAGCAGTGCCGGGGTCTCCACAGATACGCAGTATTTT
cdr3_aa: CASSAGVSTDTQYF

j_call: TRBJ2-1
clone_size: NA
v_call: TRBV4-1
d_call: NA
cdr3_nt: TGTGCCAGCAGCCAAGATCTTCGGGCCGGACCTTACAATGAGCAGTTCTTC
cdr3_aa: CASSQDLRAGPYNEQFF

j_call: TRBJ1-2
clone_size: NA
v_call: TRBV25-1
d_call: NA
cdr3_nt: TGTGCCAGCAGTGACCAGGGAAGGGATGGCTACACCTTC
cdr3_aa: CASSDQGRDGYTF

j_call: TRBJ1-2
clone_size: NA
v_call: TRBV6-1
d_call: TRBD1
cdr3_nt: TGTGCCAGCAGACACAGGGGGCCCAGCTATGGCTACACCTTC
cdr3_aa: CASRHRGPSYGYTF

j_call: TRBJ2-3
clone_size: NA
v_call: TRBV12-5
d_call: TRBD2
cdr3_nt: TGTGCTAGTGGTTATGGGACTAGCGGGAATACGCAGTATTTT
cdr3_aa: CASGYGTSGNTQYF

j_call: TRBJ1-5
clone_size: NA
v_call: TRBV7-9
d_call: NA
cdr3_nt: TGTGCCAGCAGCTTAAACCTAGAACAGCCCCAGCATTTT
cdr3_aa: CASSLNLEQPQHF

j_call: TRBJ2-3
clone_size: once
v_call: TRBV3-1
d_call: TRBD2
cdr3_nt: TGTGCCAGCAGCCAAGATTGGGGACTAAGTGGAGATACGCAGTATTTT
cdr3_aa: CASSQDWGLSGDTQYF

j_call: TRBJ2-3
clone_size: few
v_call: TRBV7-8
d_call: NA
cdr3_nt: TGTGCCAGCAGCTTAGGTTCTCTCAATCAGGGGACAGATACGCAGTATTTT
cdr3_aa: CASSLGSLNQGTDTQYF